This T cell receptor (beta chain) is from a study of vaccination and CD4 T cells after COVID-19. On the study more broadly: Convalescent persons amounted to six males plus four females, two of whom were Hispanic. Broader study findings: It was found that, in convalescent patients, 304 of 307 vaccine-specific clones were spike mono-reactive.

Treatment given: approximately nine-day PBMC culture with coronavirus spike peptide pools or control peptides (ViraFEST assay). Days 3 and 7 saw half the medium swapped for fresh IL-2 medium. Scientists ran DNA taken from cultured CD4+ T cells through the Oncomine TCR Beta short-read assay for sequencing. TCRdb re-called the PCR reads through MiXCR, storing one row per CDR3 protein. Of 8,500 to 10,000 distinct CDR3 sequences detected, about 52% appear once; the ten largest clones hold more than 15%. For this clonotype: Its specificity is unknown.

The germline gives CDR1 SGHTA, CDR2 FQGNSA. Trimming removed 4 bases from V and 5 bases from J; junction bases left unmatched: 8. This CDR3 has 15 amino acids. The sequencing sample was made of CD4+ T cells from blood, cultured in vitro. This TCR came from a human donor who had recovered from COVID-19. The gene calls are TRBV7-2 and TRBJ1-2, with TRBD1 matching 9 bases. The CDR3 here is CASSWGDRVGYGYTF. DNA of the CDR3: TGTGCCAGCAGCTGGGGGGACAGGGTGGGTTATGGCTACACCTTC.